This T cell receptor beta chain was recorded in a study of PD-1 blockade in classical Hodgkin lymphoma. Looking at the study overall: With a 2-week interval, patients received intravenous nivolumab at 3 mg/kg.

Sequenced by immunoSEQ multiplex PCR; TCRdb stores in-frame clones only, minus some. This sample has 25,000 to 35,000 clones, with roughly 76% found just once. A word on this clone: Antigen: not known.

Described time point: cycle 4 day 1 (C4D1), after five to seven weeks of nivolumab. Exposure to brentuximab vedotin varied, and each patient had relapsed following autologous stem cell transplantation. Broader study findings: Relapsed/refractory patients reportedly had lower baseline diversity than newly diagnosed patients. Differences between repertoires have undefined causes, possibly disease activity or prior therapy.

Sequences were derived from peripheral blood mononuclear cells (PBMCs), sampled before the fourth cycle of nivolumab. This clonotype was sampled from a human donor with classical Hodgkin lymphoma.

CDR3 in amino acids: CASSLRFPVGTEAFF. Here the CDR3 DNA reads TGCGCCAGCAGCTTGAGGTTTCCCGTGGGTACTGAAGCTTTCTTT. The J gene is TRBJ1-1, the V gene TRBV5-1; the D is unclear. Germline loops: CDR1 SGHRS, CDR2 YFSETQ. CDR3 length equals 15 residues. V lost 1 base and J lost 5, with 15 bases in between. Filled out from reference TRBV5-1 and TRBJ1-1, the complete variable domain reads KAGVTQTPRYLIKTRGQQVTLSCSPISGHRSVSWYQQTPGQGLQFLFEYFSETQRNKGNFPGRFSGRQFSNSRSEMNVSTLELGDSALYLCASSLRFPVGTEAFFGQGTRLTVV.